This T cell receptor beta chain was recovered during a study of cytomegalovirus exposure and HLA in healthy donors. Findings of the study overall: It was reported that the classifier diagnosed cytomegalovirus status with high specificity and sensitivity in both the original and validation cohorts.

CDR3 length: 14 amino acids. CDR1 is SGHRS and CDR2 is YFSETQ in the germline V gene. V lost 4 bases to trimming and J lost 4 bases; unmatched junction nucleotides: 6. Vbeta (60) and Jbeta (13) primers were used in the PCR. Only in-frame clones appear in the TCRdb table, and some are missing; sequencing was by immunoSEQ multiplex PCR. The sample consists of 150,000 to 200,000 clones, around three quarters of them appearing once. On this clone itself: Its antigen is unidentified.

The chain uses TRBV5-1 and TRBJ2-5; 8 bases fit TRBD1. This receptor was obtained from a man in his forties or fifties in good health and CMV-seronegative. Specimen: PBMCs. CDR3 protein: CASSEQGGGETQYF. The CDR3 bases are TGCGCCAGCAGCGAACAGGGGGGCGGAGAGACCCAGTACTTC.